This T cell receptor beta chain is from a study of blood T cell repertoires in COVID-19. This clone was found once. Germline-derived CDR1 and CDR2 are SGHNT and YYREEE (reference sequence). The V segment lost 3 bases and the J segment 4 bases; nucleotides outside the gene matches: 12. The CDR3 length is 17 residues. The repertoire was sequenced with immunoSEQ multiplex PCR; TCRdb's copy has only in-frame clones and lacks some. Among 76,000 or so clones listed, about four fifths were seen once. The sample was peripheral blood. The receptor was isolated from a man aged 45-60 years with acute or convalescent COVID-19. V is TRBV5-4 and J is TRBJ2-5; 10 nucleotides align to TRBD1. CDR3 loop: CASSSTRGQGVPETQYF. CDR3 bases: TGTGCCAGCAGCTCGACCCGAGGACAGGGGGTTCCAGAGACCCAGTACTTC.